A single sample gave rise to the 3 T cell receptor beta chains below, sequenced in a study of OX40 agonist ivuxolimab in advanced cancers. The method behind the library was the immunoSEQ multiplex PCR assay. TCRdb stores this immuneACCESS table with in-frame sequences only. Part of the clones is absent; in the studies checked, under half of the shortfall reflects unresolved V genes, and no reason is known for the rest. The sample table lists just under 45,000 clones, 80% of them with a count of one. The ten largest clones add up to roughly 4.1% of the sample. This specimen consisted of CD4+ or CD8+ T cells sorted from blood, obtained in a trial of the OX40 agonist ivuxolimab. Receptor source: an adult with an advanced solid tumor such as melanoma, head and neck, liver or kidney cancer.

The CDR3 bases are TGTGCCAGCTCGCCCGGGTCGGGGCGTGAAAAACTGTTTTTT. Residues: CASSPGSGREKLFF. The chain links TRBV18 to TRBJ1-4; D is perhaps TRBD1 (5 bases). Germline V CDR1 and CDR2: KGHSH, LQKENI. This CDR3 region has 14 residues. V was clipped by 6 bases and J by 7 bases, with 15 bases between them.

This chain connects TRBV28 to TRBJ1-1; D is ambiguous. The CDR3 is 15 amino acids. CDR1 and CDR2 from the germline V gene are MDHEN and SYDVKM. The V gene lost 2 bases and the J gene lost 1 base, with 11 bases spanning the gap. The CDR3 reads CASSLITVQNTEAFF. CDR3 nucleotides: TGTGCCAGCAGTTTAATCACCGTACAGAACACTGAAGCTTTCTTT.

The chain joins TRBV7-3 to TRBJ2-3; TRBD2 matches 7 bases. V dropped 2 bases and J dropped 6; count of bases not matched to a gene: 11. Per germline, CDR1 SGHTA and CDR2 FQGTGA. CDR3 size: 16 residues. CDR3 region: CASSLFGGGGLDTQYF. The DNA of the CDR3 is TGTGCCAGCAGCTTATTTGGTGGCGGGGGATTGGATACGCAGTATTTT.